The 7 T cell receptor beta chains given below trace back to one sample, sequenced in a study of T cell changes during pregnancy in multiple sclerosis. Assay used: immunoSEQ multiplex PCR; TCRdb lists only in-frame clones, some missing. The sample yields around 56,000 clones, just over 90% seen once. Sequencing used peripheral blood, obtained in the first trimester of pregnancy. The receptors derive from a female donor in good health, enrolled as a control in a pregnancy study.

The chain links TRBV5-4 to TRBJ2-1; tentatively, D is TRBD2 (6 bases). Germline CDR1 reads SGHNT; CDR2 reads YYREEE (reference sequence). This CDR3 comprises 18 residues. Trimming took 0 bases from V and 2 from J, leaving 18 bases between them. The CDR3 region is CASSLVLAGVLTYNEQFF. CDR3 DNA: TGTGCCAGCAGCTTGGTACTAGCCGGGGTCTTAACCTACAATGAGCAGTTCTTC.

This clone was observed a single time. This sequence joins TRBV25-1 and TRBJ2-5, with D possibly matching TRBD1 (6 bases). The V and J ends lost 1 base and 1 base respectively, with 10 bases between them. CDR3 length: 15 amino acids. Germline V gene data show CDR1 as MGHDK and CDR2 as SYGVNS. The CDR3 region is CASSELDSFQETQYF. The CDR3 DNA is TGTGCCAGCAGTGAATTGGACAGCTTCCAAGAGACCCAGTACTTC. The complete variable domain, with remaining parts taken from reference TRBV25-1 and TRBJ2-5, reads EADIYQTPRYLVIGTGKKITLECSQTMGHDKMYWYQQDPGMELHLIHYSYGVNSTEKGDLSSESTVSRIRTEHFPLTLESARPSHTSQYLCASSELDSFQETQYFGPGTRLLVL.

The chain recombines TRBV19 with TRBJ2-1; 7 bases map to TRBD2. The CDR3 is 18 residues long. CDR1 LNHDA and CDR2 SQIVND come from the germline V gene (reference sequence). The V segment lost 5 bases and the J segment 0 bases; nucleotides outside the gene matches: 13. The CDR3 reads CASSGPSLADPSYNEQFF. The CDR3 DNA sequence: TGTGCCAGTAGTGGACCCTCCCTAGCGGACCCCTCCTACAATGAGCAGTTCTTC.

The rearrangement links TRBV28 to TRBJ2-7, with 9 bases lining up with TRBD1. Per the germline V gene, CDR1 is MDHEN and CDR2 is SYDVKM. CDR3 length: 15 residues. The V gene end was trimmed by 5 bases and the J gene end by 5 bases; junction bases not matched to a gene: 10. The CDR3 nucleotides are TGTGCCAGCAGTCCCCCGGGACAGGGACGCCACGAGCAGTACTTC. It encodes CASSPPGQGRHEQYF.

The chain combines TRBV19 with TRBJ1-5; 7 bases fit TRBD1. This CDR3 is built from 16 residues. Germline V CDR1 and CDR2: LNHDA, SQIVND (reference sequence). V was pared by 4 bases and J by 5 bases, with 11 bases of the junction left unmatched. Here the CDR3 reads CASSTSGTETYQPQHF. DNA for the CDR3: TGTGCCAGTAGTACATCCGGGACAGAGACCTATCAGCCCCAGCATTTT.

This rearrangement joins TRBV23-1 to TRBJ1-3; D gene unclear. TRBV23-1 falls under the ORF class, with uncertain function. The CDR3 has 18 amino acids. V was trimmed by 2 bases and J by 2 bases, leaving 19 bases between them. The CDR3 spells CASSQVGRSGEAGNTIYF. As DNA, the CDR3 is TGCGCCAGCAGTCAAGTGGGTAGGTCCGGGGAAGCTGGAAACACCATATATTTT.

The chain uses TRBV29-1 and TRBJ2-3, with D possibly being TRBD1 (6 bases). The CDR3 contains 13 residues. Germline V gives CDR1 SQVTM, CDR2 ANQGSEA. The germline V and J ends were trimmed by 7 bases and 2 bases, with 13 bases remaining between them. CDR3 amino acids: CSAPDRYTDTQYF. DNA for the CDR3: TGCAGCGCCCCGGACAGATACACAGATACGCAGTATTTT.